The sequence of this T cell receptor beta chain was determined in a study of control samples from healthy donors and cancer patients. Clones were read by immunoSEQ multiplex PCR, and TCRdb kept only the in-frame ones, dropping some. Of about 100,000 clones listed, around 89% are singletons. The CDR3 runs 17 residues. The junction had 10 bases not matched to a gene; V was cut back by 3 bases and J by 4 bases. From germline, CDR1 is LNHNV and CDR2 YYDKDF (reference sequence). The sample was blood. V is TRBV15 and J is TRBJ2-5; 11 bases fit TRBD1. This clonotype originated in a man aged 25 to 45 in good health. CDR3 amino acids: CATSSKKDRGRGETQYF. CDR3 nucleotide sequence: TGTGCCACCAGCAGTAAAAAGGACAGGGGGCGCGGAGAGACCCAGTACTTC.